This entry features one T cell receptor (beta chain) sequence. The sample originates from a study of blood T cell repertoires in COVID-19. Study as a whole: Sources were T cells, B-cell-depleted T cells, or PBMCs; the material itself was cDNA or gDNA.

In the original analysis: From reference gene primer amplification, estimates of nucleated cell counts were derived. Generated by immunoSEQ multiplex PCR, the TCRdb table keeps only in-frame clones and is missing some. From that table come the V and J calls and clone size; the DNA was used to work out D and trimming. Counted here are 250,000 to 300,000 clones, nearly 90% occurring once; the ten biggest clones make up approximately 5%. This CDR3 comprises 15 residues. CDR1 and CDR2 (germline): SGHNT, YENEEA. J was trimmed by 5 bases and V by 5 bases; bases with no gene match: 5. This TCR was recovered from a woman in her thirties or forties who had recovered from COVID-19. The chain uses TRBV11-3 and TRBJ2-2; 10 bases align to TRBD2. The sample comprised peripheral blood. The CDR3 nucleotides read TGTGCCAGCAGCCCTACTAGCGGGGTAACCGGGGAGCTGTTTTTT. Translation: CASSPTSGVTGELFF. Together with reference TRBV11-3 and TRBJ2-2, the CDR3 gives the full variable domain: EAGVVQSPRYKIIEKKQPVAFWCNPISGHNTLYWYLQNLGQGPELLIRYENEEAVDDSQLPKDRFSAERLKGVDSTLKIQPAELGDSAVYLCASSPTSGVTGELFFGEGSRLTVL.